By frequency in the sample, the clone carrying this T cell receptor beta chain is medium-sized. Its antigen remains unknown. The sample originates from a study of persistence of HIV-infected CD4 T cells. CDR1 SNHLY and CDR2 FYNNEI come from the germline V gene. This CDR3 is built from 14 residues. V dropped 6 bases and J dropped 6; count of bases not matched to a gene: 5. Cells were stimulated with overlapping HIV-1 Gag 15-mer peptides. Responding CD4+ T cells were sorted by upregulation of both CD40 ligand and CD69. Undetectable plasma HIV-1 RNA below 50 copies/mL lasted at least 4 years. The immunoSEQ assay was version 4, run in survey mode. Here immunoSEQ multiplex PCR was the method, and the copy in TCRdb shows in-frame clones only, minus some. The data show some 13,000 clones, roughly 66% seen once. Study-level results: Antigen-responding cells were enriched for degenerate expanded CDR3beta sequences. CMV- and Gag-responding cells had lower TCRbeta richness than CD3/CD28-responding cells.

The V call is TRBV2, the J call TRBJ1-6; 7 nucleotides match TRBD1. The sample in question was CD4+ T cells sorted from PBMCs after approximately 19-hour stimulation, obtained from a patient who received antiretroviral therapy. The receptor was isolated from an adult man with HIV who was CMV-seropositive. The CDR3 region is CASRGTVANSPLHF. Written as DNA, the CDR3 is TGTGCCAGCAGAGGGACAGTAGCTAATTCACCCCTCCACTTT.